The rows below give T cell receptor beta chains drawn from one sample of a study of CD8 T cells in Susac syndrome. TCRdb ran MiXCR on the immunoSEQ multiplex PCR reads and lists one entry per CDR3 protein. Of 130,000 or so distinct CDR3 sequences listed, approximately 90% were seen once; the top ten hold 0.24%. Input material: CD8+ T cells from PBMCs. These receptors were obtained from a human donor with multiple sclerosis. CDR3s include the opening cysteine and the closing phenylalanine or tryptophan. A D gene is named only where the DNA matches it firmly. Not all rows give a size; the values are once, few, many and, for expanded clones, a class.

clone size	D gene	V gene	J gene	CDR3 DNA	CDR3 protein
once	-	TRBV2	TRBJ1-4	TGTGCCAGTAGGAGGGGGGAAAAACTGTTTTTT	CASRRGEKLFF
-	-	TRBV24-1	TRBJ2-2	TGTGCCACCAGAGACAACAGGGCAGGCACCGGGGAGCTGTTTTTT	CATRDNRAGTGELFF
-	-	TRBV23-1	TRBJ1-3	TGCGCCAGCAACGTGGGCGGGGCTGGAAACACCATATATTTT	CASNVGGAGNTIYF
once	-	TRBV7-2	TRBJ2-7	TGTGCCAGCACCGACCTCTCAAGGGCCGAGCAGTACTTC	CASTDLSRAEQYF
-	TRBD1	TRBV4-1	TRBJ1-2	TGCGCCAGCAGCCAGGAACCGGGACAGGGGTTCTATGGCTACACCTTC	CASSQEPGQGFYGYTF
-	-	TRBV5-4	TRBJ1-1	TGTGCCAGCACCCAAACCGGGGTCAACACTGAAGCTTTCTTT	CASTQTGVNTEAFF
-	-	TRBV19	TRBJ1-2	TGTGCCACCCTTCACGAGGCTAACTATGGCTACACCTTC	CATLHEANYGYTF
-	-	TRBV7-9	TRBJ1-1	TGTGCCAGCAGCTTAACCGCAGGGTACACTGAAGCTTTCTTT	CASSLTAGYTEAFF
few	TRBD1	TRBV10-3	TRBJ2-7	TGTGCCATCGGACAGGAGAGCTCCTACGAGCAGTACTTC	CAIGQESSYEQYF
-	-	TRBV20-1	TRBJ1-2	TGCAGTGTCCCGAGGGTGGACTATGGCTACACCTTC	CSVPRVDYGYTF
-	-	TRBV29-1	TRBJ2-2	TGCAGCGTTGTGACAGGGAACACCGGGGAGCTGTTTTTT	CSVVTGNTGELFF
-	TRBD2	TRBV12-3/TRBV12-4	TRBJ2-5	TGTGCCAGCAGTAGGGGACTAGCGGTGGGGACCCAGTACTTC	CASSRGLAVGTQYF
-	-	TRBV2	TRBJ2-2	TGTGCCAGCAGTGACGAGGGTCCCGGGGAGCTGTTTTTT	CASSDEGPGELFF
-	-	TRBV4-2	TRBJ1-2	TGTGCCAGCAGCCAAGAGTGGGGAGAAGCAGGAGGCTACACCTTC	CASSQEWGEAGGYTF
-	-	TRBV4-2	TRBJ2-3	TGTGCCAGCAGCCAAGATCGGGGAACAGATACGCAGTATTTT	CASSQDRGTDTQYF
-	TRBD1	TRBV2	TRBJ1-2	TGTGCCAGCAGTGACAGTCTGACAGGGGATGGCTACACCTTC	CASSDSLTGDGYTF
-	TRBD1	TRBV7-9	TRBJ1-1	TGTGCCAGCAGCTCATCGACAGGGGCGAACACTGAAGCTTTCTTT	CASSSSTGANTEAFF
-	-	TRBV2	TRBJ1-1	TGTGCCAGCAGTGAAAGCCGATCGACAGGGAACACTGAAGCTTTCTTT	CASSESRSTGNTEAFF
-	TRBD2	TRBV12-3/TRBV12-4	TRBJ2-5	TGTGCCAGCAGCCAGCCGACTAGCGGGAAAGAGACCCAGTACTTC	CASSQPTSGKETQYF
-	-	TRBV7-2	TRBJ1-1	TGTGCCAGCAGCTTTAATCTAATGAACACTGAAGCTTTCTTT	CASSFNLMNTEAFF
once	-	TRBV23-1	TRBJ2-6	TGCGCCAGCAGTCCCCGCCCCGACGGGGCTTCTGGGGCCAACGTCCTGACTTTC	CASSPRPDGASGANVLTF
-	TRBD2	TRBV6-5	TRBJ2-3	TGTGCCAGCAGTTACGATGCGGGAGGGTGGACAGATACGCAGTATTTT	CASSYDAGGWTDTQYF
-	TRBD1	TRBV20-1	TRBJ1-2	TGCAGTGCTAGAGATAGGCGGGACAGGGGATCCTTCAACTATGGCTACACCTTC	CSARDRRDRGSFNYGYTF
-	-	TRBV7-9	TRBJ2-7	TGTGCCAGCCGCGGTGAAAGCAATTCCTACGAGCAGTACTTC	CASRGESNSYEQYF
-	-	TRBV3-1	TRBJ2-7	TGTGCCAGCAGCCCCTGGGGCAGGTATTACGAGCAGTACTTC	CASSPWGRYYEQYF
-	-	TRBV4-1	TRBJ1-5	TGCGCCAGCAGCCAAGTTTCTGGGACCGGCAATCAGCCCCAGCATTTT	CASSQVSGTGNQPQHF
-	TRBD2	TRBV20-1	TRBJ2-1	TGCAGTGCTAGAGAGCCCACTAGCGGCATACTCTTCAATGAGCAGTTCTTC	CSAREPTSGILFNEQFF
-	-	TRBV6-5	TRBJ2-1	TGTGCCAGCAGTCCCCGGGGACGCCATGTAAATGAGCAGTTCTTC	CASSPRGRHVNEQFF
-	-	TRBV29-1	TRBJ1-1	TGCAGCGTAGGGACGGACTTGAGGGCTTTCTTT	CSVGTDLRAFF
-	-	TRBV6-6	TRBJ2-1	TGTGCCAGCGGGCTAGTCCCGTACAATGAGCAGTTCTTC	CASGLVPYNEQFF
-	-	TRBV28	TRBJ2-2	TGTGCCAGCAGATCTTTGAGACCTCTTTTGGGGGAGCTGTTTTTT	CASRSLRPLLGELFF
-	TRBD1	TRBV12-5	TRBJ2-2	TGTGCTAGTGGTTTTCAGGGGGTTAGGACCGGGGAGCTGTTTTTT	CASGFQGVRTGELFF
-	-	TRBV3-1	TRBJ2-7	TGTGCCAGCAGCCAACCCACAGGCTTGGGCCGCTACGAGCAGTACTTC	CASSQPTGLGRYEQYF
-	-	TRBV7-9	TRBJ2-7	TGTGCCAGCAGTTCGGACCGGTACGAGCAGTACTTC	CASSSDRYEQYF
few	-	TRBV6-1	TRBJ1-4	TGTGCCAGCAGTGCCCTCCCGGCAGGGGAACTGTTTTTT	CASSALPAGELFF
-	-	TRBV6-5	TRBJ2-7	TGTGCCAGCAGTTCAGGCACCGAGCAGTACTTC	CASSSGTEQYF
few	TRBD2	TRBV4-3	TRBJ2-1	TGCGCCAGCAGCCAAGGAAGTTGGCTAGCGGAAGACAATGAGCAGTTCTTC	CASSQGSWLAEDNEQFF
-	-	TRBV4-1	TRBJ2-1	TGCGCCAGCAGCCAAGGCACGGGAGTGCTCTACAATGAGCAGTTCTTC	CASSQGTGVLYNEQFF
once	-	TRBV11-3	TRBJ1-1	TGTGCCAGCAGCTTAGGTGGGTCGAGTTTCACTGAAGCTTTCTTT	CASSLGGSSFTEAFF
once	-	TRBV4-1	TRBJ2-1	TGCGCCAGCAGCCAAGCAGCGGATGAGCAGTTCTTC	CASSQAADEQFF
few	TRBD1	TRBV9	TRBJ1-2	TGTGCCAGCAGCTCAGGGGGGGAGTTGTACTATGGCTACACCTTC	CASSSGGELYYGYTF
-	TRBD1	TRBV7-9	TRBJ2-7	TGTGCCAGCAGCCCCGGGACAGGGATAGAGCAGTACTTC	CASSPGTGIEQYF
-	-	TRBV5-6	TRBJ2-7	TGTGCCAGCAGCTTGGAATTCGAGGGGTACGAGCAGTACTTC	CASSLEFEGYEQYF
-	TRBD1	TRBV7-9	TRBJ1-2	TGTGCCAGCAGCTACGACAGGGACGGGTACACCTTC	CASSYDRDGYTF
-	-	TRBV20-1	TRBJ1-1	TGCAGTGCTAGAGATGTCAATCCCAGGGTCATGGACACTGAAGCTTTCTTT	CSARDVNPRVMDTEAFF
-	TRBD1	TRBV11-3	TRBJ2-1	TGTGCCAGCAGCCTCGAGCCTGGGACAGCCGGAACCAGCGAGCAGTTCTTC	CASSLEPGTAGTSEQFF
-	-	TRBV6-1	TRBJ2-2	TGTGCCAGCAGTGAGTTCCAGGCGGGCGGCACCGGGGAGCTGTTTTTT	CASSEFQAGGTGELFF
-	-	TRBV6-2/TRBV6-3	TRBJ1-2	TGTGCCAGCAGCCTAGGGACCGATCCATTTCTCTATGGCTACACCTTC	CASSLGTDPFLYGYTF
-	TRBD1	TRBV9	TRBJ1-2	TGTGCCAGCAGAATCGCAGGGGGTGGCTACACCTTC	CASRIAGGGYTF